This entry describes one T cell receptor (beta chain). Its specific antigen is unknown. No clone much larger than this one lies a single base away; base qualities are absent. The data were taken from a study of identifying expanded T cells in peripheral blood (dated by TCRdb to the late 2010s). In terms of the full investigation: Technical replicates were generated by sequencing separate aliquots of the same genomic DNA pool, with four replicates compared pairwise.

Study-wide findings and limitations: Variance in clone template counts between roughly two-week samples significantly increased with total template count across all healthy donors. The authors expected that over much longer intervals, such as months to years, biological variance in healthy repertoires might increase even further. The binomial model flagged around 1.1 differentially abundant clones between technical replicates, compared with approximately 16 over approximately two weeks and 19 over about four weeks. The beta-binomial model significantly reduced the number of clones called differentially abundant and the false-positive rate across all healthy-donor time intervals.

No immune events such as infections were documented for the healthy donors during the collection period. Healthy-donor blood repertoires served as a training cohort to calibrate time-dependent variance in a beta-binomial model of T-cell clone differential abundance. The training cohort was composed of roughly 10 healthy donors, 3 female and 7 male. The donors were between roughly 25 and 65 years old, with an average age of roughly 40 years. Whole blood from each healthy donor was obtained from a commercial supplier and was collected at three time points around 13 days apart. Genomic DNA was extracted from unsorted whole blood for immunosequencing. The immunoSEQ Assay, which relies on bias-controlled multiplex PCR amplification of genomic DNA, was used to profile TCRbeta CDR3 regions. As for how the authors treated the data: To quantify the absolute abundance of each unique TCRbeta CDR3 region, the sequences were collapsed and filtered. Two models were used to test differential abundance: a binomial model (Fisher-equivalent) and a beta-binomial model that adds time-dependent variance fitted from healthy donors. Clones with fewer than 5 combined templates were removed, and differential abundance was called for clones with a Benjamini-Hochberg FDR below 0.01. Using the form v = (b*log(k)+a)^2, the beta-binomial variance was modeled as a function of the total template count across the two samples. Imported from immuneACCESS, the table was reduced by TCRdb to in-frame sequences with V and J called. These copies leave out some clones; in studies compared against another copy, an unresolved V gene accounts for under half, and the cause of the remainder is not known. V, J and clone size are those of that table, while D and trimming were read from the DNA. In this sample the table shows around 90,000 clones, 70% to 90% of which occur a single time. The top ten clones comprise under 4.5% of the sample.

The germline V gene (reference sequence) supplies CDR1 GTSNPN and CDR2 SVGIG. Deletion took 0 bases off V and 5 bases off J, with a span of 11 bases between the germline ends. Spanning cysteine to phenylalanine, the CDR3 consists of 13 amino acids. Just the 39-base CDR3 DNA is kept, in frame starting at base 1. The sequenced sample was blood. This sequence uses TRBV30 and TRBJ2-7; the D gene cannot be named for sure. The sequence was obtained from a person aged 18 to 70 in good health. In nucleotides, the sequence is TGTGCCTGGAGTGTACGAAGGGATCACGAGCAGTACTTC. It specifies CAWSVRRDHEQYF.